A single sample gave rise to the 24 T cell receptor beta chains below, sequenced in a study of CD8+CD57+ T cells in acquired aplastic anemia. For CDR3 and TCR beta VDJ profiling, genomic DNA was the template used. TCRdb re-analysed the reads in MiXCR, keeping a single row per CDR3 protein. The sample lists about 190,000 distinct CDR3 sequences, 50% to 55% occurring once. The specimen was sorted CD4+, CD8+, or CD8+CD57+ T cells (not recorded which) from PBMCs. These receptors were obtained from a human donor in good health, serving as a control.

This clonotype has at least ten counts. This chain connects TRBV6-6 to TRBJ2-7, with D uncertain. The V gene's germline CDR1 is MNHNY and CDR2 SVGAGI (reference sequence). Trimming pared 6 bases from V and 9 bases from J, leaving 12 bases between. This CDR3 spans 11 amino acids. DNA of the CDR3: TGTGCCAGCAGGGGTCCTACGGGGCAGTACTTC. Translated, it gives CASRGPTGQYF.

This chain links TRBV19 with TRBJ2-1; D may be TRBD2 (6 bases). The CDR3 has 13 amino acids. Germline CDR1 is LNHDA and CDR2 is SQIVND (reference sequence). V was pared by 5 bases and J by 7 bases, with 12 bases between. The CDR3 DNA reads as TGTGCCAGTAGTCCCTCGGCGGGGAATGAGCAGTTCTTC. Translating it yields CASSPSAGNEQFF.

The CDR3 is CSARAPSGRNEQFF. CDR3 nucleotide sequence: TGCAGTGCTAGAGCCCCTAGCGGGAGAAATGAGCAGTTCTTC. V is TRBV20-1 and J is TRBJ2-1; 10 bases fit TRBD2. CDR3 size: 14 residues. Per germline, CDR1 DFQATT and CDR2 SNEGSKA (reference sequence). V lost 1 base and J lost 7; bases outside the gene matches: 4.

This clonotype has just a few counts. The DNA for the CDR3 is TGTGCCAGCAGCTCGAGACCAACGTCCGGGGAGCAGTATTTT. This gives the protein CASSSRPTSGEQYF. The chain links TRBV2 to TRBJ2-3; perhaps TRBD2 as D (5 bases). In germline, CDR1 is SNHLY, CDR2 FYNNEI. Trimming left V 6 bases short and J 11 bases short, with 21 bases between. The CDR3 has 14 amino acids. The whole variable domain, remainder taken from reference TRBV2 and TRBJ2-3, is EPEVTQTPSHQVTQMGQEVILRCVPISNHLYFYWYRQILGQKVEFLVSFYNNEISEKSEIFDDQFSVERPDGSNFTLKIRSTKLEDSAMYFCASSSRPTSGEQYFGPGTRLTVL.

The chain employs TRBV7-3 and TRBJ2-1, with D unresolved. Trimming removed 2 bases at V and 6 bases at J, with 17 bases between. This CDR3 is built from 16 residues. The germline gives CDR1 SGHTA, CDR2 FQGTGA. The CDR3 sequence: CASSLRFGDSPNEQFF. The CDR3 DNA follows: TGTGCCAGCAGCTTACGATTCGGAGACTCACCCAATGAGCAGTTCTTC.

This sequence joins TRBV9 and TRBJ1-2; D gene uncertain. Trimming shortened V by 0 bases and J by 6 bases, and 9 bases separated the two germline ends. This CDR3 spans 13 amino acids. Looked up from germline, CDR1 is SGDLS and CDR2 is YYNGEE. The CDR3 here is CASSVAPTDGYTF. The CDR3 bases are TGTGCCAGCAGCGTAGCTCCCACGGATGGCTACACCTTC.

This clonotype was seen once. This sequence joins TRBV7-9 and TRBJ2-7; D gene ambiguous. Trimming removed 0 bases from V and 5 bases from J, with 5 bases in between. The CDR3 has 12 amino acids. Germline values: CDR1 SEHNR, CDR2 FQNEAQ (reference sequence). CDR3 sequence reads: CASSLAVHEQYF. The CDR3 DNA is TGTGCCAGCAGCTTAGCTGTCCACGAGCAGTACTTC.

The rearrangement links TRBV15 to TRBJ2-5; 8 bases align to TRBD2. This CDR3 has 17 residues. Germline loops: CDR1 LNHNV, CDR2 YYDKDF (reference sequence). V lost 1 base, J lost 5 bases, and 12 bases stayed unmatched. CDR3 sequence: CATSRGSAGGYNETQYF. For the CDR3, the DNA is TGTGCCACCAGCAGAGGGTCGGCGGGGGGCTACAATGAGACCCAGTACTTC.

This chain uses TRBV20-1 with TRBJ2-7, with 8 nucleotides matching TRBD2. From germline, CDR1 is DFQATT and CDR2 SNEGSKA (reference sequence). The CDR3 sequence is 13 residues long. After removal of 5 bases from V and 0 bases from J, the junction contained 3 bases not matched to a gene. CDR3 protein: CSAVSGSSYEQYF. CDR3 in DNA: TGCAGTGCTGTAAGCGGGAGCTCCTACGAGCAGTACTTC.

V gene TRBV5-1 combines with J gene TRBJ1-3; perhaps TRBD1 as D (5 bases). V gave up 4 bases and J gave up 2 bases, with 13 bases separating them. The CDR3 totals 15 residues. The germline CDR1 and CDR2 sequences are SGHRS and YFSETQ. CDR3 DNA: TGCGCCAGCAGCGGTACAGGAGGCCCTGGAAACACCATATATTTT. It specifies CASSGTGGPGNTIYF.

V gene TRBV7-2 combines with J gene TRBJ2-1, with 7 nucleotides matching TRBD2. The CDR3 covers 15 residues. V was pared by 3 bases and J by 9 bases, with 11 bases of the junction left unmatched. CDR1 is SGHTA, CDR2 FQGNSA, per germline. This CDR3 reads CASSLGGGGGGEQFF. For the CDR3, the DNA is TGTGCCAGCAGCTTGGGGGGGGGGGGGGGGGGTGAGCAGTTCTTC.

Concerning this clonotype: The junction and the germline gene differ at one end; a read error may be behind it. The chain is built from TRBV12-3 or TRBV12-4 and TRBJ2-7, with 10 bases matching TRBD2. The CDR3 has 12 residues. CDR3 DNA sequence: TGTGCCAGTAGCGGGGGGAACAACGAGCAGCACTTC. It encodes CASSGGNNEQHF.

This sequence joins TRBV11-3 and TRBJ2-3; perhaps TRBD1 as D (7 bases). The V end was cut by 0 bases, the J end by 8 bases, with 9 bases between. The CDR3 is made up of 13 amino acids. CDR1 is SGHNT, CDR2 YENEEA, per germline. CDR3 amino acids: CASSLDQGGTQYF. For the CDR3, the DNA is TGTGCCAGCAGCTTAGATCAGGGGGGTACGCAGTATTTT.

A word on this clonotype: This may stem from a read error, because a much larger clone lies one nucleotide away. The chain uses TRBV6-5 and TRBJ1-2, with a possible D match to TRBD1 (6 bases). V lost 4 bases to trimming and J lost 2 bases, with 14 bases between them. Germline assignment: CDR1 MNHEY and CDR2 SVGAGI. The CDR3 extends over 15 amino acids. The CDR3 spells CASSSSGQFNYGYTF. Written as DNA, the CDR3 is TGTGCCAGCAGTTCCTCTGGACAGTTCAACTATGGCTACACCTTC.

This clonotype appeared many times. The chain joins TRBV6-5 to TRBJ1-2; possibly TRBD1 for D (5 bases). Trimming pared 5 bases from V and 8 bases from J, leaving 21 bases between. This CDR3 is 15 amino acids long. Germline V CDR1 and CDR2: MNHEY, SVGAGI. As DNA, the CDR3 is TGTGCCAGCAGTAAAGGGATTGGAGGGACGGGGGGCTACACCTTC. Translation: CASSKGIGGTGGYTF.

The chain links TRBV10-1 to TRBJ2-7, with 8 bases fitting TRBD2. Germline assignment: CDR1 WNHNN and CDR2 SYGVQD (reference sequence). The CDR3 contains 14 residues. Trimming took 6 bases from V and 3 from J; bases not matched to a gene: 7. CDR3 DNA: TGCGCCAGCAGCTCCGGGACTAGAATCTACGAGCAGTACTTC. This sequence encodes CASSSGTRIYEQYF.

CDR3 coding DNA: TGTGCCAGCACTTCCACCACCTACAATGAGCAGTTCTTC. This codes for CASTSTTYNEQFF. This chain joins TRBV12-3 or TRBV12-4 and TRBJ2-1; no firm D call. Trimming pared 7 bases from V and 2 bases from J, leaving 9 bases between. This CDR3 has 13 residues.

V and J are TRBV19 and TRBJ2-5; 8 bases line up with TRBD1. CDR3 length equals 13 residues. The ends lost 3 bases at V and 3 bases at J; junction bases unmatched: 0. Germline-derived CDR1 and CDR2 are LNHDA and SQIVND (reference sequence). The CDR3: CASSMDREETQYF. Here the CDR3 DNA reads TGTGCCAGTAGTATGGACAGGGAAGAGACCCAGTACTTC.

Of note for this clonotype: The germline gene is not matched at one end of the junction; a read error may be the cause. The chain links TRBV25-1 to TRBJ1-1; no clear D. The CDR3 consists of 13 residues. Germline V gene data show CDR1 as MGHDK and CDR2 as SYGVNS. CDR3 sequence reads: CASRERSSYEQYF. CDR3 coding DNA: TGTGCCAGCAGGGAACGCAGCTCCTACGAGCAGTACTTT.

The rearrangement joins TRBV4-2 to TRBJ2-5; TRBD1 is a possible D gene (6 bases). V lost 5 bases, J lost 7 bases, and 17 bases lay in between. Germline lookup yields CDR1 LGHNA and CDR2 YNFKEQ. The CDR3 runs 14 residues. The CDR3 DNA reads TGTGCCAGCAGCTTGTCGGGACAAACGGGGACCCAGTACTTC. It translates to CASSLSGQTGTQYF.

The genes are TRBV7-3 and TRBJ2-7; a possible D gene is TRBD1 (6 bases). V was shortened by 5 bases and J by 3 bases, with 14 bases between the two germline ends. The germline V gene has CDR1 SGHTA and CDR2 FQGTGA. The CDR3 extends over 14 amino acids. The CDR3 DNA follows: TGTGCCAGCAGCCGTCCCGGGACAAACTACGAGCAGTACTTC. Translated, it gives CASSRPGTNYEQYF.

This clonotype was picked up many times. This chain uses TRBV20-1 with TRBJ1-1; tentatively, D is TRBD1 (6 bases). The CDR3 runs 14 residues. Trimming left V 2 bases short and J 1 base short, with 11 bases between. From germline, CDR1 is DFQATT and CDR2 SNEGSKA (reference sequence). The CDR3 is CSARPGHANTEAFF. DNA for the CDR3: TGCAGTGCTAGACCGGGACACGCGAACACTGAAGCTTTCTTT.

In regard to this clonotype: The conserved closing phenylalanine or tryptophan is absent in this CDR3, likely reflecting a read error. No DNA is shown, since the ends of the CDR3 on it are uncertain; the CDR3 is the one TCRdb lists. The chain couples TRBV12-5 to TRBJ1-1. Germline assignment: CDR1 LGHNT and CDR2 FRNRAP. The CDR3 has 8 amino acids, counting both end residues. The CDR3 loop reads CASGLPSG.

A word on this clonotype: The junction departs from germline at one end; a sequencing error may be responsible. The V and J genes are TRBV4-3 and TRBJ2-1, with TRBD1 identical over 12 bases. The CDR3 has 15 amino acids. Germline CDR1 is LGHNA and CDR2 is YSLEER. The DNA of the CDR3 is TGCGCCAACAGCCGGCCGGGACAGGGGGCCAATGAGCAGTTCTTC. Encoded protein: CANSRPGQGANEQFF.